One sample yielded the 17 T cell receptor beta chains listed below, sequenced in a study of shared clonotypes between healthy human individuals. Profiled with immunoSEQ multiplex PCR; TCRdb holds only in-frame clones, not every one. The table shows some 2,500,000 clones, with 85% to 95% occurring only once. Sequenced material: naive CD4+ T cells from PBMCs. Subset in this sample: CD45RA+ positively selected. These receptors were taken from a man between 18 and 29 years old in good health. Some clones in this sample may be carry-over from other donors' samples.

The V and J genes are TRBV28 and TRBJ2-1; perhaps TRBD1 as D (7 bases). The CDR3 is 13 residues long. Trimming took off 7 bases at V and 12 bases at J, with 19 bases between the two ends. Germline V CDR1 and CDR2: MDHEN, SYDVKM. The CDR3: CASTAGQRPVQFF. In nucleotides, the CDR3 is TGTGCCAGCACCGCGGGACAGCGCCCCGTGCAGTTCTTC.

The DNA of the CDR3 is TGCGCCAGCAGCCACCTGAGGACTAGCGGGAGGGTCACAGATACGCAGTATTTT. Encoded protein: CASSHLRTSGRVTDTQYF. The rearrangement links TRBV4-1 to TRBJ2-3; 15 positions match TRBD2. V lost 3 bases to trimming and J lost 2 bases; unmatched junction nucleotides: 6. The CDR3 sequence is 18 residues long. CDR1 MGHRA and CDR2 YSYEKL come from the germline V gene.

The gene calls are TRBV6-4 and TRBJ2-3; TRBD1 aligns across 9 bases. The ends lost 7 bases at V and 1 base at J; junction bases unmatched: 6. Germline CDR1 and CDR2: MRHNA and SNTAGT. The CDR3 consists of 15 residues. The DNA for the CDR3 is TGTGCCAGCAAGAACAGGGGGCAAGGCACAGATACGCAGTATTTT. Protein: CASKNRGQGTDTQYF.

V and J are TRBV2 and TRBJ1-1; no clear D. Germline CDR1 SNHLY, CDR2 FYNNEI. The CDR3 has 12 amino acids. Trimming took off 4 bases at V and 4 bases at J, with 7 bases between the two ends. CDR3 sequence: CASSVGFTEAFF. The CDR3 nucleotides read TGTGCCAGCAGTGTTGGTTTCACTGAAGCTTTCTTT.

The rearrangement links TRBV5-1 to TRBJ2-2; 11 bases are a match to TRBD2. Trimming cost V 3 bases and J 4 bases; bases outside gene matches: 8. The CDR3 sequence is 17 residues long. Germline CDR1 and CDR2: SGHRS and YFSETQ. Here the CDR3 DNA reads TGCGCCAGCAGCTACGACAGGGGGACTAGCGGCACCGGGGAGCTGTTTTTT. Its protein product is CASSYDRGTSGTGELFF. Full variable domain (rest looked up from reference TRBV5-1 and TRBJ2-2): KAGVTQTPRYLIKTRGQQVTLSCSPISGHRSVSWYQQTPGQGLQFLFEYFSETQRNKGNFPGRFSGRQFSNSRSEMNVSTLELGDSALYLCASSYDRGTSGTGELFFGEGSRLTVL.

This clone was detected a few times. The chain couples TRBV18 to TRBJ1-1; D uncertain. This CDR3 is 13 amino acids long. V gave up 1 base and J gave up 7 bases, with 10 bases separating them. Germline V lookup: CDR1 KGHSH, CDR2 LQKENI. CDR3 sequence reads: CASSPQGGGEAFF. CDR3 sequence (DNA): TGTGCCAGCTCACCACAGGGTGGTGGTGAAGCTTTCTTT.

As for this clone: Different DNA sequences within this sample yield the same CDR3. This chain uses TRBV5-5 with TRBJ1-5; D is possibly TRBD1 (5 bases). Germline CDR1 is SGHKS and CDR2 is YYEKEE (reference sequence). CDR3 size: 15 residues. Trimming removed 4 bases at V and 4 bases at J, with 15 bases between. The CDR3 region is CASSLGTGGNQPQHF. The CDR3 nucleotides read TGTGCCAGCAGCCTGGGGACGGGGGGTAATCAGCCCCAGCATTTT.

The chain joins TRBV2 to TRBJ2-7; 10 bases align to TRBD1. Germline loops: CDR1 SNHLY, CDR2 FYNNEI. J lost 5 bases, V lost 2 bases, and 6 bases had no gene match. The CDR3 spans 15 residues. The CDR3 spells CASSESRQGAHEQYF. The CDR3 DNA follows: TGTGCCAGCAGTGAATCGCGACAGGGGGCCCACGAGCAGTACTTC.

The chain links TRBV6-1 to TRBJ1-1; the match to TRBD1 covers 8 bases. Germline CDR1 MNHNS, CDR2 SASEGT. The CDR3 is 14 amino acids. The trim removed 6 bases at V and 6 bases at J, leaving 9 bases unmatched. The CDR3 protein is CASSGTGGMSEAFF. The CDR3 DNA follows: TGTGCCAGCAGCGGAACAGGGGGTATGTCTGAAGCTTTCTTT.

The chain employs TRBV6-1 and TRBJ2-3; D gene ambiguous. Germline loops: CDR1 MNHNS, CDR2 SASEGT. The CDR3 has 12 residues. Trimming pared 8 bases from V and 4 bases from J, leaving 10 bases between. CDR3 sequence reads: CASRSVADTQYF. For the CDR3, the DNA is TGTGCCAGCCGGAGTGTGGCAGATACGCAGTATTTT.

As regards this clone: Other DNA variants within this sample encode the same CDR3. The V and J genes are TRBV18 and TRBJ2-3; D is unclear. CDR1 is KGHSH, CDR2 LQKENI, per germline. The CDR3 extends over 14 amino acids. The V end lost 6 bases, the J end lost 2 bases, and 12 bases lay between the germline ends. The CDR3 DNA follows: TGTGCCAGCTCCCCGACCGGCGTCACAGATACGCAGTATTTT. Amino acid sequence: CASSPTGVTDTQYF.

The V and J genes are TRBV28 and TRBJ1-2, with a possible D match to TRBD1 (6 bases). The V end was cut by 8 bases, the J end by 6 bases, with 13 bases between. Per the germline V gene, CDR1 is MDHEN and CDR2 is SYDVKM. The CDR3 is made up of 12 amino acids. The CDR3 loop reads CASATGRDGYTF. The CDR3 DNA is TGTGCCAGCGCTACAGGGAGAGATGGCTACACCTTC.

This clone was found once. CDR3 loop: CASSKGGSSGHHDEQYF. As DNA, the CDR3 is TGTGCCAGCAGCAAAGGAGGCTCGAGCGGGCACCACGACGAGCAGTACTTC. V is TRBV21-1 and J is TRBJ2-7; TRBD2, as called in the table, went unchecked against the DNA. TRBV21-1 is a listed pseudogene. This CDR3 is 17 amino acids long.

The chain carries TRBV5-5 and TRBJ1-2; TRBD1 agrees at 9 bases. Germline assignment: CDR1 SGHKS and CDR2 YYEKEE (reference sequence). V was clipped by 2 bases and J by 7 bases; unmatched bases: 15. This CDR3 region has 17 residues. The CDR3 DNA follows: TGTGCCAGCAGCTTCCTCTTTCCGGGACAGGGTGATACTGGCTACACCTTC. Its protein is CASSFLFPGQGDTGYTF. The variable domain in full, with the rest retrieved from reference TRBV5-5 and TRBJ1-2, is DAGVTQSPTHLIKTRGQQVTLRCSPISGHKSVSWYQQVLGQGPQFIFQYYEKEERGRGNFPDRFSARQFPNYSSELNVNALLLGDSALYLCASSFLFPGQGDTGYTFGSGTRLTVV.

The V call is TRBV18, the J call TRBJ2-1; 9 bases line up with TRBD2. V lost 3 bases to trimming and J lost 4 bases; unmatched junction nucleotides: 13. The germline CDR1 and CDR2 sequences are KGHSH and LQKENI. The CDR3 length is 18 residues. The CDR3: CASSPPSLAGVGYNEQFF. CDR3 bases: TGTGCCAGCTCACCCCCTTCCTTAGCGGGAGTAGGGTACAATGAGCAGTTCTTC.

The V gene is TRBV21-1, the J gene TRBJ1-5. TRBV21-1 is given as a pseudogene. The CDR3 contains 13 residues. The CDR3 loop reads CASSKLRGEPQHF. DNA for the CDR3: TGTGCCAGCAGCAAATTAAGGGGGGAGCCCCAGCATTTT.

The chain carries TRBV4-2 and TRBJ1-1; D uncertain. In germline, CDR1 is LGHNA, CDR2 YNFKEQ. CDR3 length: 16 residues. V was trimmed by 0 bases and J by 1 base, leaving 12 bases between them. The CDR3 here is CASSQELSRQNTEAFF. The CDR3 DNA reads TGTGCCAGCAGCCAAGAGTTATCTCGGCAGAACACTGAAGCTTTCTTT.